This TCR beta chain appears in the sequencing data of a study of blood T cells in healthy people across ages (dated by TCRdb to between 2015 and 2017). About the full investigation: Template switching captured roughly one uniquely barcoded TCR beta cDNA molecule per two T cells in model experiments. Age-related changes in TCR beta repertoire diversity were measured in the study by deep sequencing normalized with unique cDNA molecular identifiers. The donors were divided into four age groups: young (average around 16 years), middle-aged (approximately 39), aged (approximately 62) and long-lived (roughly 86). Donors of different ages were randomly distributed across sequencing lanes to avoid experimental bias. Two additional independent replicas of 1 million unique cDNA reads from the same blood draw were analyzed for two donors (one aged 18 to 30 and one aged 80 or older). Study-wide conclusions, independent of this receptor: There was a strong correlation between observed TCR beta diversity and the percentage of naive T cells measured by flow cytometry. Conclusive comparison of naive and antigen-experienced compartments was prevented by the profiling of bulk unsorted PBMCs. The long-lived group showed more naive CD4+ T cells, fewer expanded clones and increased TCR diversity than the aged group, suggesting age selection. Estimates of total diversity based on one million sequenced T cells were regarded as lower bounds and as underestimates. Observed TCR beta diversity per million T cells fell roughly linearly with age, and a significant reduction was already apparent by age around 44. The CMV infection status of donors was not known, potentially confounding age-related changes in expanded clonotypes.

Unmatched junction bases come to 8, with V trimmed by 6 bases and J by 6 bases. The germline V gene yields MDHEN for CDR1 and SYDVKM for CDR2. The CDR3 runs 14 amino acids, cysteine and phenylalanine included. The DNA shown is the 42-base CDR3, in frame from base 1. Systemically healthy Caucasian individuals from Russia, approximately 39 in total and aged about 6 to 95 years, were included as donors. About 9.1 milliliters of peripheral blood were collected from each donor into EDTA-treated Vacutainer tubes. Ficoll-Paque density-gradient centrifugation was used to isolate PBMCs, with at least 6.5 million per sample. Trizol reagent was used to extract total RNA from the PBMCs, yielding at least 6 micrograms per sample. For every donor, flow cytometry on a PBMC aliquot measured the percentage of naive CD45RAhigh/CD27high T cells. Worth noting for this clonotype: Its cognate antigen has yet to be identified. Base qualities are not recorded, but no much larger clone differs from it by a single base.

Receptors were amplified or captured by 5' RACE. The sequencer listed for this sample is Illumina HiSeq 2500. The second PCR ran for roughly 7 to 12 cycles and used a J-beta primer mix along with a sample-barcoded 5' primer. A template-switch 5' adaptor carrying 12 random nucleotides introduced a unique molecular identifier onto each TCR beta cDNA molecule. Each sample yielded at least 2.5 million CDR3-containing paired-end reads. First-strand cDNA synthesis was performed from all RNA using the Mint cDNA synthesis kit, with priming by a TRBC-specific oligonucleotide. Following uracil-DNA glycosylase treatment, all cDNA underwent a first 18-cycle PCR with the universal primers M1SS and BC2_uni_R. Per the source publication's procedure: Normalization of each sample was performed by random selection of 1 million high-quality reads, each carrying a distinct molecular identifier. Reads sharing molecular identifiers were discarded rather than binned into consensus sequences. CDR3 identification, clonotype clustering and error correction used MiTCR with a Q25 quality threshold and the strictest error-elimination algorithm. A nonparametric unseen species model using Euler transformation provided a lower-bound estimate of total TCR beta diversity. The raw public reads went through TCRdb reprocessing: fastp at Q25, MiXCR clone calling, in-frame beta chains kept. Each record represents a unique CDR3 protein, reported with the most common genes and DNA among its rows. V and J calls and clone size were set by TCRdb, not the authors. This sample holds about a million distinct CDR3 sequences; around 48% were observed only once. Under 15% of the sample is in the top ten clones.

The sequence is built from TRBV28 and TRBJ1-5; 7 bases in between match TRBD1. Sequencing input: blood. This TCR was recovered from a young man in good health. The CDR3 region reads CASSSDRVRQPQHF. In nucleotide form, the sequence is TGTGCCAGCAGCTCAGACAGGGTTCGTCAGCCCCAGCATTTT.